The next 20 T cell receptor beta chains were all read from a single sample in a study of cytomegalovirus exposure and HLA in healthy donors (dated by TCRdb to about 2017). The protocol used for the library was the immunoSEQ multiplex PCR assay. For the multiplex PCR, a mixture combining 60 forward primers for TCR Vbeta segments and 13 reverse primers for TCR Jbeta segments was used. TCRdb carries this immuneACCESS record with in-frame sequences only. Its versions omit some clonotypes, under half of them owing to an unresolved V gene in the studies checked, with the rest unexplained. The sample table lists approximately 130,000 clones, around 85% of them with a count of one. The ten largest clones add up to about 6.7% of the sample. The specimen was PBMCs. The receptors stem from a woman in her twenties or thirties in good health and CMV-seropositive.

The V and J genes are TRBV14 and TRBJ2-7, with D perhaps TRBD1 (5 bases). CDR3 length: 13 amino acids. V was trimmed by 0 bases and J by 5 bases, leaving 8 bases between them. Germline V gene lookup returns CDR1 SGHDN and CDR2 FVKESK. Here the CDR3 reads CASSQETRDEQYF. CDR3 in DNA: TGTGCCAGCAGCCAAGAAACCAGGGACGAGCAGTACTTC.

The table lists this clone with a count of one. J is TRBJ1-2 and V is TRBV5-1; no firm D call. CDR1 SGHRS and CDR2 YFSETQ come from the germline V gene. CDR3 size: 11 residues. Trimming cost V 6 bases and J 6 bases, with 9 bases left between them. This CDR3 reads CASTIGDGYTF. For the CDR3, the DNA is TGCGCCAGCACTATCGGGGATGGCTACACCTTC.

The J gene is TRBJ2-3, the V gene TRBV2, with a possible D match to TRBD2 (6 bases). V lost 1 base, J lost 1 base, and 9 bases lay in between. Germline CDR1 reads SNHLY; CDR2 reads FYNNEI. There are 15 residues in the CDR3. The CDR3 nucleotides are TGTGCCAGCAGTGAAGGGGAGGAAGGCACAGATACGCAGTATTTT. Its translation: CASSEGEEGTDTQYF.

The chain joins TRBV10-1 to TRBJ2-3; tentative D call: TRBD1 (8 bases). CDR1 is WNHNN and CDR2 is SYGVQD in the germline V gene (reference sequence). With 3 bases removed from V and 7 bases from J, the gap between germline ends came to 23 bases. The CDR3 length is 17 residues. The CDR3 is CASSDGGGWQGANTQYF. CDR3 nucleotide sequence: TGCGCCAGCAGTGATGGGGGGGGGTGGCAGGGGGCAAATACGCAGTATTTT.

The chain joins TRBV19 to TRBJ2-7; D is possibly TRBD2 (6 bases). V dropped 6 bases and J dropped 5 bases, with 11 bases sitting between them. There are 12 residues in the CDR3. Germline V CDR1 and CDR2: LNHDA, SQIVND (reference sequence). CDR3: CASRGLRNEQYF. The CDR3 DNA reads TGTGCCAGTAGGGGACTTAGGAACGAGCAGTACTTC. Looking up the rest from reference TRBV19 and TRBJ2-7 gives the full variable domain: DGGITQSPKYLFRKEGQNVTLSCEQNLNHDAMYWYRQDPGQGLRLIYYSQIVNDFQKGDIAEGYSVSREKKESFPLTVTSAQKNPTAFYLCASRGLRNEQYFGPGTRLTVT.

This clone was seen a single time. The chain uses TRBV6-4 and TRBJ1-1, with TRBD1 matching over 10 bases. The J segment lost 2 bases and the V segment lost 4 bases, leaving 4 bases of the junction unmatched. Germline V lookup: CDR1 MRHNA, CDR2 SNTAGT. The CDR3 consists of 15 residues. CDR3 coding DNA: TGTGCCAGCAGTGCCGACAGGGGGCTAAACACTGAAGCTTTCTTT. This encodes CASSADRGLNTEAFF.

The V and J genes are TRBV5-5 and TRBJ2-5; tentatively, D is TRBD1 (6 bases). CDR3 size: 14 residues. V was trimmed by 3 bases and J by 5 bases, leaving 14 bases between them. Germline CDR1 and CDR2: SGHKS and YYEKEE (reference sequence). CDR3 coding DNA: TGTGCCAGCAGCTGGGCAGGGGTAGGGGAGACCCAGTACTTC. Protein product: CASSWAGVGETQYF. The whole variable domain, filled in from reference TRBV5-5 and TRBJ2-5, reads DAGVTQSPTHLIKTRGQQVTLRCSPISGHKSVSWYQQVLGQGPQFIFQYYEKEERGRGNFPDRFSARQFPNYSSELNVNALLLGDSALYLCASSWAGVGETQYFGPGTRLLVL.

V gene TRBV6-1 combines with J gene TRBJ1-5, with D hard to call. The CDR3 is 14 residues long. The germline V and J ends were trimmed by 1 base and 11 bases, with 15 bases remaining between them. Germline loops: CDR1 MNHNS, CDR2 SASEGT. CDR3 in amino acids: CASSEGAGLTTQHF. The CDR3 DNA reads TGTGCCAGCAGTGAAGGGGCGGGCCTCACGACCCAGCATTTT.

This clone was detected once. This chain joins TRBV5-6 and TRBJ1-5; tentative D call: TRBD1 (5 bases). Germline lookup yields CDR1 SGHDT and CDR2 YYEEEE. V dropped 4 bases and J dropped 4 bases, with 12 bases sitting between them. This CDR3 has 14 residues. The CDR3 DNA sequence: TGTGCCAGCAGCCTCTGGGGCTCAAATCAGCCCCAGCATTTT. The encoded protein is CASSLWGSNQPQHF.

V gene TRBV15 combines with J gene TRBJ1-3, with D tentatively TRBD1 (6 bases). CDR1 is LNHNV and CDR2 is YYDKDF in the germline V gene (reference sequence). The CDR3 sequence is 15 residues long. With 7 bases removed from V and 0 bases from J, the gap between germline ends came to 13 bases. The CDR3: CATTLDSPSGNTIYF. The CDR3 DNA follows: TGTGCCACCACCCTGGACAGTCCCTCTGGAAACACCATATATTTT.

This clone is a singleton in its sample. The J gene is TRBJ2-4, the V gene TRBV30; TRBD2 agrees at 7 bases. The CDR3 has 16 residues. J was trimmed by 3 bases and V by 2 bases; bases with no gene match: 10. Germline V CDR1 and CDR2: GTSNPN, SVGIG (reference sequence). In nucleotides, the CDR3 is TGTGCCTGGAGTTCACGGGGGGTACTTGACAAAAACATTCAGTACTTC. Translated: CAWSSRGVLDKNIQYF.

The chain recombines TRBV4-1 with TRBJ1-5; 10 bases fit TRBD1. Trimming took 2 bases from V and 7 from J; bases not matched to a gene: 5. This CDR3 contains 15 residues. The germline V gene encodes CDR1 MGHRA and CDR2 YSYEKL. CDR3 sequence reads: CASSQPGQGLQPQHF. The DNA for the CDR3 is TGCGCCAGCAGCCAACCGGGACAGGGGCTCCAGCCCCAGCATTTT.

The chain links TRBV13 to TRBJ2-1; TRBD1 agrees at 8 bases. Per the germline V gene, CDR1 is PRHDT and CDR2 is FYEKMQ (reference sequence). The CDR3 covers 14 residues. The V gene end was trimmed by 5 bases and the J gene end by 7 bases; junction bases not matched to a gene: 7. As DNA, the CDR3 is TGTGCCAGCAGCGTCCGGACAGGGAGGAATGAGCAGTTCTTC. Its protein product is CASSVRTGRNEQFF.

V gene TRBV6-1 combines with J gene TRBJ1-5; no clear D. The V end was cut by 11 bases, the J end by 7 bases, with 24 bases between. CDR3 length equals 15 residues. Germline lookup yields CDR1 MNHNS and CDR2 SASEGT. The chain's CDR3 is CASMAAREARQPQHF. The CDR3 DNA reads TGTGCCTCCATGGCCGCAAGGGAGGCTAGACAGCCCCAGCATTTT.

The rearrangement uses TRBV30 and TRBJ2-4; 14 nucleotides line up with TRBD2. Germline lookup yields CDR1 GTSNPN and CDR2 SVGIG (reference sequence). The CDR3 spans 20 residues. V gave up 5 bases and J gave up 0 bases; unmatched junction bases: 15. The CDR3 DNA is TGTGCCTGGGGAGGGGGGCCCGGGACTAGCGGGAGAGGAGCCAAAAACATTCAGTACTTC. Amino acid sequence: CAWGGGPGTSGRGAKNIQYF.

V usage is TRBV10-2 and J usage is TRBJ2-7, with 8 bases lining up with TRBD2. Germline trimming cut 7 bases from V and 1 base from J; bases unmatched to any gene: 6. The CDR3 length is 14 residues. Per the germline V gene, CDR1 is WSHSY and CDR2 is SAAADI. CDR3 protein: CASMERERSYEQYF. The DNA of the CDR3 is TGCGCCAGCATGGAGCGGGAGCGGTCCTACGAGCAGTACTTC.

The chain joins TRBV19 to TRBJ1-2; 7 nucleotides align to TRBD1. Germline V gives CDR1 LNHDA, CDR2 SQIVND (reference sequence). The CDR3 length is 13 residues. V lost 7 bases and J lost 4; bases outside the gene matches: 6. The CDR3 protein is CASKGDSPYGYTF. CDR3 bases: TGTGCCAGTAAAGGGGACAGTCCCTATGGCTACACCTTC. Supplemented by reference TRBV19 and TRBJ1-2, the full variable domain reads DGGITQSPKYLFRKEGQNVTLSCEQNLNHDAMYWYRQDPGQGLRLIYYSQIVNDFQKGDIAEGYSVSREKKESFPLTVTSAQKNPTAFYLCASKGDSPYGYTFGSGTRLTVV.

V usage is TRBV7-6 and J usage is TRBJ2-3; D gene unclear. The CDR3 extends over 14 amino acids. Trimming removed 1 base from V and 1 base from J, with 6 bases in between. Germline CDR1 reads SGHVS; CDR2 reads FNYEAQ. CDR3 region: CASSLVRGTDTQYF. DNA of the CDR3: TGTGCCAGCAGCTTAGTTCGGGGCACAGATACGCAGTATTTT.

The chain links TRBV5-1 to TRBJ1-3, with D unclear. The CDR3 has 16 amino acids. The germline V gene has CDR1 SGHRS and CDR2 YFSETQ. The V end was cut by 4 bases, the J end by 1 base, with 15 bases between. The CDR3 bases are TGCGCCAGCAGCCTGATGGGCCAGTTATCTGGAAACACCATATATTTT. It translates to CASSLMGQLSGNTIYF.

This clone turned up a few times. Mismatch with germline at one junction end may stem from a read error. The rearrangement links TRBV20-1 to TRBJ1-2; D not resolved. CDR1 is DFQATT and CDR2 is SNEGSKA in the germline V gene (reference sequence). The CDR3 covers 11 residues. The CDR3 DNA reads TGCAGTGCTAAGTCCCCCTATGACTACACCTTC. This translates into CSAKSPYDYTF.